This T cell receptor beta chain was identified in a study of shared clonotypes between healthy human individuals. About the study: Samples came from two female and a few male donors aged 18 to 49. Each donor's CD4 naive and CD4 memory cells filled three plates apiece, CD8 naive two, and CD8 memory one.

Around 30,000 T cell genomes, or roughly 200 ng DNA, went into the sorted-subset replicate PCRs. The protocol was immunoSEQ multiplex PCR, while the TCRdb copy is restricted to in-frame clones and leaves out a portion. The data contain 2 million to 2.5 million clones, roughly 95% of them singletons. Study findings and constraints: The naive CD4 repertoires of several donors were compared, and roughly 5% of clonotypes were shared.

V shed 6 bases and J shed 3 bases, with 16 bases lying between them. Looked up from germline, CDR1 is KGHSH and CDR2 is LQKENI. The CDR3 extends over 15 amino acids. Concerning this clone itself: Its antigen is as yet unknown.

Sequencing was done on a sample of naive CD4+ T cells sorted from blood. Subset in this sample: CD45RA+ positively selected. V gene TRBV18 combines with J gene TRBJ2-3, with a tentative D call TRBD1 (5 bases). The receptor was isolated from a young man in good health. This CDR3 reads CASSNAGLGTDTQYF. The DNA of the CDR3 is TGTGCCAGCTCCAACGCAGGGCTTGGGACAGATACGCAGTATTTT.